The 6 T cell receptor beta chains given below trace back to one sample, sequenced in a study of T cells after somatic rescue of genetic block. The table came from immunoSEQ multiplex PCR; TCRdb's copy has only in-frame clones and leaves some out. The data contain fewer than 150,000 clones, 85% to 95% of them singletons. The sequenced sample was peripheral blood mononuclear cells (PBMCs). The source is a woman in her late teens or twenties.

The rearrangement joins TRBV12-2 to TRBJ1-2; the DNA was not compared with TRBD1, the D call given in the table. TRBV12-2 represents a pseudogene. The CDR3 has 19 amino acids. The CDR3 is CASRLPSRAIGTVDYGYTF. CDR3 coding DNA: TGTGCAAGTCGCTTACCCTCACGGGCTATCGGGACAGTCGACTATGGCTACACCTTC.

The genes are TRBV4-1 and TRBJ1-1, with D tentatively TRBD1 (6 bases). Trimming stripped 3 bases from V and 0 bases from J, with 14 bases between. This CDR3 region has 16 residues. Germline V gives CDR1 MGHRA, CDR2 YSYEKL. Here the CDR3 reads CASSHLQGGMNTEAFF. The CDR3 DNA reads TGCGCCAGCAGCCATCTACAGGGTGGAATGAACACTGAAGCTTTCTTT.

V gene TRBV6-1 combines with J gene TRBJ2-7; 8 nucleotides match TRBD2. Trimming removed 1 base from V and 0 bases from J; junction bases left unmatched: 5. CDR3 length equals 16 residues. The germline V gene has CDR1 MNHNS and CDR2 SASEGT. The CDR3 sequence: CASSEGSGASSYEQYF. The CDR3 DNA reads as TGTGCCAGCAGTGAAGGTAGCGGGGCGAGCTCCTACGAGCAGTACTTC.

CDR3 sequence reads: CAISESRRGGLETQYF. The CDR3 region has the DNA TGTGCCATCAGTGAGTCAAGACGGGGGGGCCTCGAGACCCAGTACTTC. This chain connects TRBV10-3 to TRBJ2-5; 8 bases map to TRBD2. This CDR3 is 16 amino acids long. The trim removed 0 bases at V and 5 bases at J, leaving 8 bases unmatched. Looked up from germline, CDR1 is ENHRY and CDR2 is SYGVKD.

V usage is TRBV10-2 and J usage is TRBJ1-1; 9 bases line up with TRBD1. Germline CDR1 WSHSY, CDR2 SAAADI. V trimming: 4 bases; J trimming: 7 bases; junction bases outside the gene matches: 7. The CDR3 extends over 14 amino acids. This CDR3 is CASSGAGQGFEAFF. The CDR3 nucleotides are TGCGCCAGCAGTGGTGCGGGACAGGGATTTGAAGCTTTCTTT.

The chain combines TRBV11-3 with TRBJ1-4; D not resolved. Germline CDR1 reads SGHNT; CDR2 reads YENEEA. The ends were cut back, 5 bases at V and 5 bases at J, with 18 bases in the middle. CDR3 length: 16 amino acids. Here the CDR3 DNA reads TGTGCCAGCAGCCTACTACATCAGATTAGGAATGAAAAACTGTTTTTT. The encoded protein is CASSLLHQIRNEKLFF.